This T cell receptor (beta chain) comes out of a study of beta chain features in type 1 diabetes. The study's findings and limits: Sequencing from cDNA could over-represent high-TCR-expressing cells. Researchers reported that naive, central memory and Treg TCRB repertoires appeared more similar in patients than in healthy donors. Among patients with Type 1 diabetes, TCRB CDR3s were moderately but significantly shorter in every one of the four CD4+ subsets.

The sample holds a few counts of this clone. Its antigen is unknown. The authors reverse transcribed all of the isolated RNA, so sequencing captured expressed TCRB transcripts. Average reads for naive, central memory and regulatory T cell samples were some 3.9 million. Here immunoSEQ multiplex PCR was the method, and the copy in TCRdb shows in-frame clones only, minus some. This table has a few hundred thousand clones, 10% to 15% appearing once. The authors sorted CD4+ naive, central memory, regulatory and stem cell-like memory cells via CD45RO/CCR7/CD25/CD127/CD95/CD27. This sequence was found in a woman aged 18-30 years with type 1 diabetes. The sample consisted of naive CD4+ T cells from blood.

The CDR3 loop is CASRRYTGELFF. The CDR3 DNA is TGTGCCAGCAGGAGGTACACCGGGGAGCTGTTTTTT. The chain carries TRBV7-9 and TRBJ2-2; D gene uncertain. The CDR3 contains 12 residues. Germline V CDR1 and CDR2: SEHNR, FQNEAQ (reference sequence). V shed 6 bases and J shed 3 bases, with 5 bases lying between them.